The text below deals with one TCR beta chain. The antigen remains undetermined. From germline, CDR1 is SGHTA and CDR2 FQGNSA. Trimming pared 2 bases from V and 5 bases from J, leaving 9 bases between. The CDR3 extends over 14 amino acids. This record belongs to a study of T cell responses to AZD1222 COVID-19 vaccine. Notes on the study in general: The donor group comprised mostly white British people and more females; the analysis possibly underestimated clonal diversity.

Generated by immunoSEQ multiplex PCR, the TCRdb table keeps only in-frame clones and is missing some. The table shows fewer than 110,000 clones, with 90% to 95% occurring only once. The sample here was peripheral blood, taken on day 0 of AZD1222 vaccination. J is TRBJ2-2 and V is TRBV7-2, with D unresolved. This TCR derives from an adult in good health. In DNA form, the CDR3 reads TGTGCCAGCAGCTTACCACCCCCTACCGGGGAGCTGTTTTTT. This translates into CASSLPPPTGELFF.